This T cell receptor beta chain comes out of a study of brain metastases from non-small cell lung cancer. The germline V gene has CDR1 MGHRA and CDR2 YSYEKL. The CDR3 loop spans 14 amino acids. The ends lost 10 bases at V and 5 bases at J; junction bases unmatched: 11. The table came from immunoSEQ multiplex PCR; TCRdb's copy has only in-frame clones and leaves some out. This sample has roughly 4,000 clones, with 80% to 90% found just once. The receptor was derived from a donor over 35 with non-small cell lung cancer. The chain carries TRBV4-1 and TRBJ2-3; TRBD2 matches at 8 bases. The sequencing sample was made of tumor-adjacent normal tissue. The CDR3 DNA reads TGCGCCACGGGGCGGACTAGCCCAGGAGATACGCAGTATTTT. Protein: CATGRTSPGDTQYF.